The 24 T cell receptor beta chains below all came from one sample that was sequenced in a study of radiation and T cells in renal cell carcinoma. Stated time point: baseline pretreatment blood. Treatment reported: 15 Gy SBRT to primary tumor, nephrectomy 4 weeks later. Sequenced by immunoSEQ multiplex PCR; TCRdb stores in-frame clones only, minus some. The sample holds approximately 140,000 clones, approximately 82% seen once. The sample consisted of blood, taken from a patient whose treatment included radiotherapy and nephrectomy. The receptors originated from a woman in her fifties or sixties with renal cell carcinoma.

The gene calls are TRBV29-1 and TRBJ1-1; the D gene is possibly TRBD1 (6 bases). CDR1 and CDR2 from the germline V gene are SQVTM and ANQGSEA. The germline V and J ends were trimmed by 2 bases and 9 bases, with 16 bases remaining between them. There are 13 residues in the CDR3. The DNA of the CDR3 is TGCAGCGTTGAATCGGGGGCGTACAATAAAGCTTTCTTT. Encoded protein: CSVESGAYNKAFF.

The chain is built from TRBV29-1 and TRBJ2-1; D is perhaps TRBD1 or TRBD2 (5 bases each). CDR1 SQVTM and CDR2 ANQGSEA come from the germline V gene. CDR3 size: 10 residues. V was cut by 7 bases and J by 13 bases, with 14 bases left in between. The CDR3 DNA reads TGCAGCGGACGGGACGTAGGCCAGTTCTTC. Its translation is CSGRDVGQFF.

The V call is TRBV5-1, the J call TRBJ2-1, with a weak D call TRBD1 (7 bases). CDR3 size: 14 residues. V shed 4 bases and J shed 7 bases, with 15 bases lying between them. Germline lookup yields CDR1 SGHRS and CDR2 YFSETQ. The CDR3 loop is CASSAGGPGNEQFF. The CDR3, as DNA: TGCGCCAGCAGCGCAGGGGGGCCAGGGAATGAGCAGTTCTTC. Together with reference TRBV5-1 and TRBJ2-1, the CDR3 gives the full variable domain: KAGVTQTPRYLIKTRGQQVTLSCSPISGHRSVSWYQQTPGQGLQFLFEYFSETQRNKGNFPGRFSGRQFSNSRSEMNVSTLELGDSALYLCASSAGGPGNEQFFGPGTRLTVL.

V is TRBV11-2 and J is TRBJ1-2; tentatively, D is TRBD1 (6 bases). The V gene's germline CDR1 is SGHAT and CDR2 FQNNGV. V was cut by 3 bases and J by 2 bases, with 10 bases left in between. The CDR3 is made up of 14 amino acids. In nucleotides, the CDR3 is TGTGCCAGCAGCTTTTTGACAGGAAACTATGGCTACACCTTC. The encoded protein is CASSFLTGNYGYTF.

This clone occurred a few times. The chain combines TRBV28 with TRBJ1-1; a possible D gene is TRBD1 (5 bases). CDR1 is MDHEN and CDR2 is SYDVKM in the germline V gene. The V and J ends lost 5 bases and 11 bases respectively, with 15 bases between them. The CDR3 has 12 residues. The CDR3 spells CASSAGGRGAFF. The CDR3 DNA reads as TGTGCCAGCAGTGCCGGGGGGAGAGGGGCTTTCTTT.

This clone occurred once. This chain links TRBV6-5 with TRBJ2-7; D is ambiguous. Trimming pared 5 bases from V and 0 bases from J, leaving 8 bases between. Germline CDR1 is MNHEY and CDR2 is SVGAGI. The CDR3 is made up of 13 amino acids. CDR3 protein: CASSLGYSYEQYF. CDR3 in DNA: TGTGCCAGCAGTCTCGGGTACTCCTACGAGCAGTACTTC.

The J gene is TRBJ1-5, the V gene TRBV27, with a tentative D call TRBD1 (5 bases). This CDR3 is 15 amino acids long. Trimming left V 10 bases short and J 2 bases short, with 18 bases between. The germline CDR1 and CDR2 sequences are MNHEY and SMNVEV (reference sequence). The CDR3 nucleotides read TGTGCCACCCGGGGCGATCGGGGAGGCAATCAGCCCCAGCATTTT. It is translated as CATRGDRGGNQPQHF.

The rearrangement uses TRBV10-1 and TRBJ1-2, with D possibly matching TRBD1 (6 bases). Germline lookup yields CDR1 WNHNN and CDR2 SYGVQD (reference sequence). The CDR3 extends over 15 amino acids. With 7 bases removed from V and 0 bases from J, the gap between germline ends came to 15 bases. CDR3 amino acids: CASKGNRATNYGYTF. In DNA form, the CDR3 reads TGCGCCAGCAAAGGAAACAGGGCTACTAACTATGGCTACACCTTC.

The gene calls are TRBV2 and TRBJ2-3, with TRBD1 matching over 7 bases. The germline CDR1 and CDR2 sequences are SNHLY and FYNNEI. Germline trimming cut 9 bases from V and 0 bases from J; bases unmatched to any gene: 6. This CDR3 region has 14 residues. CDR3 bases: TGTGCCAGGGGTGGACAGGCGAGCACAGATACGCAGTATTTT. Its translation is CARGGQASTDTQYF. The variable domain in full, with the rest retrieved from reference TRBV2 and TRBJ2-3, is EPEVTQTPSHQVTQMGQEVILRCVPISNHLYFYWYRQILGQKVEFLVSFYNNEISEKSEIFDDQFSVERPDGSNFTLKIRSTKLEDSAMYFCARGGQASTDTQYFGPGTRLTVL.

The CDR3 DNA sequence: TGTGCCAGCAGCGGAAGGGAGTTCTATGGCTACACCTTC. Its protein is CASSGREFYGYTF. This chain connects TRBV9 to TRBJ1-2, with no clear D. Germline CDR1 reads SGDLS; CDR2 reads YYNGEE. Trimming left V 3 bases short and J 4 bases short, with 10 bases between. The CDR3 runs to 13 residues.

The CDR3 region has the DNA TGTGCCAGCAGCTTAGGGGTCCTGGTCGGCGAAGCTTTCTTT. It yields the protein CASSLGVLVGEAFF. This chain joins TRBV7-9 and TRBJ1-1; D remains unclear. The CDR3 totals 14 residues. The germline gives CDR1 SEHNR, CDR2 FQNEAQ (reference sequence). The V end lost 1 base, the J end lost 8 bases, and 14 bases lay between the germline ends.

The V call is TRBV5-4, the J call TRBJ2-2; D might be TRBD2 (6 bases). Germline V CDR1 and CDR2: SGHNT, YYREEE (reference sequence). There are 18 residues in the CDR3. With 4 bases removed from V and 4 bases from J, the gap between germline ends came to 23 bases. DNA of the CDR3: TGTGCCAGCAGCCCTCCGGGACTCTCTTCACGGGGCACCGGGGAGCTGTTTTTT. As protein: CASSPPGLSSRGTGELFF.

This rearrangement joins TRBV25-1 to TRBJ2-7; TRBD1 agrees at 10 bases. V lost 5 bases and J lost 5; bases outside the gene matches: 6. Germline V gene sequence: CDR1 MGHDK, CDR2 SYGVNS. This CDR3 spans 14 amino acids. As DNA, the CDR3 is TGTGCCAGCAGTTACCGGGACAGGGGTGACGAGCAGTACTTC. This gives the protein CASSYRDRGDEQYF.

V gene TRBV18 combines with J gene TRBJ2-1; tentatively, D is TRBD2 (6 bases). The V end was cut by 1 base, the J end by 6 bases, with 10 bases between. This CDR3 has 14 residues. CDR1 KGHSH and CDR2 LQKENI come from the germline V gene. CDR3 DNA: TGTGCCAGCTCACCACGGCGGGATAGCAATGAGCAGTTCTTC. Amino acid sequence: CASSPRRDSNEQFF.

This rearrangement joins TRBV7-2 to TRBJ2-5, with D unclear. Germline V gene sequence: CDR1 SGHTA, CDR2 FQGNSA. This CDR3 is 13 amino acids long. V lost 7 bases and J 4 bases, leaving 13 bases between the germline ends. The DNA of the CDR3 is TGTGCCAGCACCCTATCAGGTCGAGAGACCCAGTACTTC. This sequence encodes CASTLSGRETQYF.

This rearrangement joins TRBV10-1 to TRBJ2-7; perhaps TRBD2 as D (5 bases). This CDR3 spans 13 amino acids. CDR1 and CDR2 (germline): WNHNN, SYGVQD (reference sequence). V lost 4 bases and J lost 6, with 13 bases in between. In DNA, the CDR3 is TGCGCCAGCAGTGGGGAGTTCCGGAGCGAGCAGTACTTC. It translates to CASSGEFRSEQYF.

The V gene is TRBV18, the J gene TRBJ2-7, with unresolved D. Germline V gene sequence: CDR1 KGHSH, CDR2 LQKENI. With 8 bases removed from V and 0 bases from J, the gap between germline ends came to 11 bases. The length of the CDR3 is 13 residues. CDR3 sequence (DNA): TGTGCCAGCACCCTACCCGACTCCTACGAGCAGTACTTC. Translated: CASTLPDSYEQYF. The full variable domain, completed using reference TRBV18 and TRBJ2-7, is NAGVMQNPRHLVRRRGQEARLRCSPMKGHSHVYWYRQLPEEGLKFMVYLQKENIIDESGMPKERFSAEFPKEGPSILRIQQVVRGDSAAYFCASTLPDSYEQYFGPGTRLTVT.

The chain has TRBV7-3 and TRBJ2-7, with D possibly matching TRBD2 (5 bases). The ends were cut back, 5 bases at V and 5 bases at J, with 13 bases in the middle. The CDR3 has 13 residues. CDR1 is SGHTA and CDR2 is FQGTGA in the germline V gene. CDR3 loop: CASSRGDSDEQYF. The DNA of the CDR3 is TGTGCCAGCAGCCGGGGAGATTCGGACGAGCAGTACTTC.

This clone showed up just once. This chain connects TRBV7-2 to TRBJ2-5; D is possibly TRBD1 or TRBD2 (5 bases each). The length of the CDR3 is 14 residues. Between the trimmed V and J ends, which lost 2 bases and 5 bases, there was a span of 12 bases. Germline V gene lookup returns CDR1 SGHTA and CDR2 FQGNSA. The CDR3 region is CASSLFGGLETQYF. The CDR3 DNA reads TGTGCCAGCAGCTTATTTGGGGGTTTGGAGACCCAGTACTTC.

This chain uses TRBV6-5 with TRBJ2-5; 8 nucleotides agree with TRBD1. After removal of 6 bases from V and 3 bases from J, the junction contained 6 bases not matched to a gene. This CDR3 is built from 14 residues. Per germline, CDR1 MNHEY and CDR2 SVGAGI. The CDR3 DNA follows: TGTGCCAGCAGCAGAGGACAGGGAAAAGAGACCCAGTACTTC. Amino acids: CASSRGQGKETQYF.

The chain joins TRBV6-5 to TRBJ2-1; D perhaps matches TRBD2 (6 bases). Trimming cost V 3 bases and J 8 bases, with 14 bases left between them. The length of the CDR3 is 14 residues. The germline V gene encodes CDR1 MNHEY and CDR2 SVGAGI. The chain's CDR3 is CASSYSRGGDEQFF. In DNA, the CDR3 is TGTGCCAGCAGTTATTCGCGGGGTGGGGATGAGCAGTTCTTC.

In this sample, this clone turned up a few times. The chain is built from TRBV4-1 and TRBJ2-2; tentative D call: TRBD1 (6 bases). The CDR3 is made up of 15 amino acids. Germline V CDR1 and CDR2: MGHRA, YSYEKL. Trimming left V 0 bases short and J 4 bases short, with 9 bases between. The CDR3 nucleotides are TGCGCCAGCAGCCAAGAACAGGGCGTCACCGGGGAGCTGTTTTTT. Translation gives CASSQEQGVTGELFF.

The genes are TRBV9 and TRBJ2-7, with D possibly TRBD1 on 6 matching bases. This CDR3 has 15 residues. Germline V lookup: CDR1 SGDLS, CDR2 YYNGEE. Deletions cut 4 bases from V and 2 bases from J, with 16 bases between. The CDR3 coding sequence is TGTGCCAGCAGCCCAGACAGGCTCCCGGCCTACGAGCAGTACTTC. Translated: CASSPDRLPAYEQYF.

The genes are TRBV19 and TRBJ2-7; 7 bases are a match to TRBD2. Germline CDR1 LNHDA, CDR2 SQIVND (reference sequence). The CDR3 loop spans 15 amino acids. V trimming: 1 base; J trimming: 3 bases; junction bases outside the gene matches: 6. CDR3 sequence (DNA): TGTGCCAGTAGTATAGGGCGGGAGCCCCACTACGAGCAGTACTTC. This sequence encodes CASSIGREPHYEQYF.